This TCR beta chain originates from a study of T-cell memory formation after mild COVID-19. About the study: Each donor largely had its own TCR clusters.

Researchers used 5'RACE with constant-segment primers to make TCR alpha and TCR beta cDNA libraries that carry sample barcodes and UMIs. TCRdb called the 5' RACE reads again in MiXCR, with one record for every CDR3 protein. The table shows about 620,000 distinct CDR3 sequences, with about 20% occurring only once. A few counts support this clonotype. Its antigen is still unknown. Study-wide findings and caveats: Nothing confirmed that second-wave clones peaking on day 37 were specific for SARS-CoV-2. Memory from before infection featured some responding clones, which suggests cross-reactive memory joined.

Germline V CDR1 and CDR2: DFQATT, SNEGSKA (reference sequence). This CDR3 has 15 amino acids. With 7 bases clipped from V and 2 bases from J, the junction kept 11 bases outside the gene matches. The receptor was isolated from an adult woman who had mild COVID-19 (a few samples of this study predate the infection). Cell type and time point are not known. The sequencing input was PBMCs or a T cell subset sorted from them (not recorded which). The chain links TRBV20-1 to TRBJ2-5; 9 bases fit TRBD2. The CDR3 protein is CSGGREGRRQETQYF. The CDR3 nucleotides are TGCAGTGGAGGGCGGGAGGGCCGGCGGCAAGAGACCCAGTACTTC.